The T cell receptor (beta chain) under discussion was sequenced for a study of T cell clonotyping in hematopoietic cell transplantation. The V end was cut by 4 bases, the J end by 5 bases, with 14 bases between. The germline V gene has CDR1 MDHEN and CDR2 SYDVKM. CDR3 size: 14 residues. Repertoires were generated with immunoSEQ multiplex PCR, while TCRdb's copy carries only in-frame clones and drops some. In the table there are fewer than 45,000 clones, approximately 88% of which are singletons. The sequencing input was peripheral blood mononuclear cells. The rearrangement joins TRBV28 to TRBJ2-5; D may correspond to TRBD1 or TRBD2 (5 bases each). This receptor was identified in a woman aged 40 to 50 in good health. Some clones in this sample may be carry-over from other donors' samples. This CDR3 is CASSSGPTSETQYF. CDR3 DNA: TGTGCCAGCAGTTCGGGACCGACCTCGGAGACCCAGTACTTC.